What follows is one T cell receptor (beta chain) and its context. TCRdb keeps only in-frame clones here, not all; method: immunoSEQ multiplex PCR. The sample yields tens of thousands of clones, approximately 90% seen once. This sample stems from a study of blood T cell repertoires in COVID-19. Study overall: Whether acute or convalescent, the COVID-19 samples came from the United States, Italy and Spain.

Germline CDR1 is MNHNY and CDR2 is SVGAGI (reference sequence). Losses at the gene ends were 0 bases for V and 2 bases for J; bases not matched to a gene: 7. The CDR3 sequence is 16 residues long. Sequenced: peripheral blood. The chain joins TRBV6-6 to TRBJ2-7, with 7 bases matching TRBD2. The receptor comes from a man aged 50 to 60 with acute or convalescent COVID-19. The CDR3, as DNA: TGTGCCAGCAGTTACTCTCCAGCGGGATCTACCTACGAGCAGTACTTC. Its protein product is CASSYSPAGSTYEQYF.